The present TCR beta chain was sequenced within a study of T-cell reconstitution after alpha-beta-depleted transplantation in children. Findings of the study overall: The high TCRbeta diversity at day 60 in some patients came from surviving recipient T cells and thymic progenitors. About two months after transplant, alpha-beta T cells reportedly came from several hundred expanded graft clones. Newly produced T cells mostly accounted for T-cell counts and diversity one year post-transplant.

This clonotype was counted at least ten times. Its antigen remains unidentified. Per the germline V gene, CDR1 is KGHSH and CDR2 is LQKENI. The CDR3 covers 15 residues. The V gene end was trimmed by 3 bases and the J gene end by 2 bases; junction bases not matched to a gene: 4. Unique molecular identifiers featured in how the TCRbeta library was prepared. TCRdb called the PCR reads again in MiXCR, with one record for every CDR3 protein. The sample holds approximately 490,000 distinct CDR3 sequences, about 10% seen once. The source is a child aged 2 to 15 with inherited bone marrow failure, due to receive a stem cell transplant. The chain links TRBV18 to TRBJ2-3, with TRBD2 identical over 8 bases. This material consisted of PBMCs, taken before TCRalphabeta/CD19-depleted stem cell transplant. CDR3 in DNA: TGTGCCAGCTCACCGACTAGCGCAGACACAGATACGCAGTATTTT. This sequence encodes CASSPTSADTDTQYF.